This T cell receptor (beta chain) was sequenced for a study of spatial heterogeneity in lung cancer. Study context: Alpha-chain detections were consistently fewer than beta-chain detections among the sequences.

CDR1 and CDR2 from the germline V gene are DFQATT and SNEGSKA (reference sequence). The CDR3 is made up of 13 amino acids. Overall study findings and caveats: Relative to follow-up, resection was when ubiquitous expanded tumor TCRs appeared more in blood.

Notes on this clonotype: Its antigen is still unknown. The junction and the germline gene differ at one end; a read error may be behind it.

Individually, TCR cDNA molecules were each labelled with a unique molecular identifier. One entry per CDR3 protein results from TCRdb running MiXCR on the 5' RACE reads. The table has 30,000 to 45,000 distinct CDR3 sequences, approximately 6.8% seen once. Time point given: sample taken at primary tumor resection. From tumor, nontumor lung or frozen PBMC, whole RNA was taken unsorted for sequencing. The receptor's source is a female donor with early-stage non-small cell lung cancer. The V gene is TRBV20-1, the J gene TRBJ2-2, with D perhaps matching TRBD1 (6 bases). Here the sequenced sample was PBMCs, taken at surgery. CDR3 coding DNA: TGCAGTGCTAGACTAGGGGACACCGAGGAGCTGTTTTTT. Translation gives CSARLGDTEELFF.